The 10 T cell receptor beta chains below all came from one sample that was sequenced in a study of blood T cell repertoires in COVID-19. Profiling relied on immunoSEQ multiplex PCR, and the TCRdb table lists in-frame clones only, not all of them. Of some 80,000 clones in the sample, about 88% were seen once. Sample: peripheral blood. These receptor sequences come from a human donor in a cohort sampled during active COVID-19.

As DNA, the CDR3 is TGCGCCAGCAGCCCCTCCGGGACTAGCGGGGGCCTGTTTACGGATGAGCAGTTCTTC. Translation gives CASSPSGTSGGLFTDEQFF. V gene TRBV5-1 combines with J gene TRBJ2-1; 14 bases match TRBD2. The CDR3 covers 19 residues. Germline V gene data show CDR1 as SGHRS and CDR2 as YFSETQ. After removal of 4 bases from V and 8 bases from J, the junction contained 17 bases not matched to a gene.

The chain combines TRBV5-1 with TRBJ1-5; the D is unclear. This CDR3 has 13 amino acids. Trimming took 4 bases from V and 3 from J, leaving 8 bases between them. CDR1 is SGHRS, CDR2 YFSETQ, per germline. This CDR3 reads CASSVTVNQPQHF. The CDR3 coding sequence is TGCGCCAGCAGCGTAACAGTCAATCAGCCCCAGCATTTT.

The V call is TRBV28, the J call TRBJ1-2; D unclear. Germline CDR1 MDHEN, CDR2 SYDVKM. Trimming pared 3 bases from V and 4 bases from J, leaving 6 bases between. The CDR3 length is 12 residues. CDR3 region: CASSFRGYGYTF. The CDR3, as DNA: TGTGCCAGCAGTTTTCGGGGCTATGGCTACACCTTC.

This chain joins TRBV19 and TRBJ2-7; 7 bases agree with TRBD1. The V and J ends lost 5 bases and 7 bases, in that order; junction bases with no gene match: 5. The CDR3 has 12 amino acids. Germline assignment: CDR1 LNHDA and CDR2 SQIVND (reference sequence). CDR3 in amino acids: CASSLRQGEQYF. The CDR3 DNA reads TGTGCCAGTAGTCTCCGACAGGGAGAGCAGTACTTC.

In nucleotides, the CDR3 is TGTGCCAGCAGTGACACCTACGGGGGGCTAGAGACCCAGTACTTC. Its translation: CASSDTYGGLETQYF. The V and J genes are TRBV6-4 and TRBJ2-5; tentative D call: TRBD2 (7 bases). The V gene lost 2 bases and the J gene lost 4 bases, with 14 bases spanning the gap. Germline V gives CDR1 MRHNA, CDR2 SNTAGT. The CDR3 extends over 15 amino acids.

The V call is TRBV2, the J call TRBJ2-7, with D possibly being TRBD2 (6 bases). V lost 11 bases, J lost 2 bases, and 16 bases lay in between. This CDR3 is 13 amino acids long. CDR1 is SNHLY and CDR2 is FYNNEI in the germline V gene. The CDR3 nucleotides are TGTGCCTCATGTAGCGGTCAGACCTACGAGCAGTACTTC. This translates into CASCSGQTYEQYF.

V gene TRBV9 combines with J gene TRBJ2-3; D is ambiguous. Trimming left V 6 bases short and J 2 bases short, with 19 bases between. From germline, CDR1 is SGDLS and CDR2 YYNGEE. The CDR3 loop spans 16 amino acids. CDR3 residues: CASTPPGSLVTDTQYF. CDR3 DNA: TGTGCCAGCACCCCCCCGGGTAGTTTGGTCACAGATACGCAGTATTTT.

This chain uses TRBV4-2 with TRBJ2-1, with TRBD2 matching over 14 bases. CDR1 and CDR2 (germline): LGHNA, YNFKEQ. V was clipped by 1 base and J by 5 bases; unmatched bases: 4. The CDR3 runs 17 residues. The chain's CDR3 is CASSQGGLAGDHNEQFF. CDR3 sequence (DNA): TGTGCCAGCAGCCAAGGGGGACTAGCGGGAGACCACAATGAGCAGTTCTTC.

The chain links TRBV19 to TRBJ1-5, with TRBD1 matching 7 bases. The V gene's germline CDR1 is LNHDA and CDR2 SQIVND (reference sequence). V was pared by 11 bases and J by 4 bases, with 5 bases of the junction left unmatched. This CDR3 is 12 amino acids long. The CDR3 nucleotides are TGTGCCGGAGGGACAGCTAATCAGCCCCAGCATTTT. It translates to CAGGTANQPQHF.

This chain joins TRBV21-1 and TRBJ2-3; TRBD2, the D gene given by the table, was not confirmed from the DNA. TRBV21-1 is flagged as a pseudogene. The CDR3 is 21 residues long. CDR3 bases: TGTGCCACCCCGGCAGGGCCGAAGGAGCGGGAGGGCCAGAGCTGCACAGATACGCAGTATTTT. This encodes CATPAGPKEREGQSCTDTQYF.